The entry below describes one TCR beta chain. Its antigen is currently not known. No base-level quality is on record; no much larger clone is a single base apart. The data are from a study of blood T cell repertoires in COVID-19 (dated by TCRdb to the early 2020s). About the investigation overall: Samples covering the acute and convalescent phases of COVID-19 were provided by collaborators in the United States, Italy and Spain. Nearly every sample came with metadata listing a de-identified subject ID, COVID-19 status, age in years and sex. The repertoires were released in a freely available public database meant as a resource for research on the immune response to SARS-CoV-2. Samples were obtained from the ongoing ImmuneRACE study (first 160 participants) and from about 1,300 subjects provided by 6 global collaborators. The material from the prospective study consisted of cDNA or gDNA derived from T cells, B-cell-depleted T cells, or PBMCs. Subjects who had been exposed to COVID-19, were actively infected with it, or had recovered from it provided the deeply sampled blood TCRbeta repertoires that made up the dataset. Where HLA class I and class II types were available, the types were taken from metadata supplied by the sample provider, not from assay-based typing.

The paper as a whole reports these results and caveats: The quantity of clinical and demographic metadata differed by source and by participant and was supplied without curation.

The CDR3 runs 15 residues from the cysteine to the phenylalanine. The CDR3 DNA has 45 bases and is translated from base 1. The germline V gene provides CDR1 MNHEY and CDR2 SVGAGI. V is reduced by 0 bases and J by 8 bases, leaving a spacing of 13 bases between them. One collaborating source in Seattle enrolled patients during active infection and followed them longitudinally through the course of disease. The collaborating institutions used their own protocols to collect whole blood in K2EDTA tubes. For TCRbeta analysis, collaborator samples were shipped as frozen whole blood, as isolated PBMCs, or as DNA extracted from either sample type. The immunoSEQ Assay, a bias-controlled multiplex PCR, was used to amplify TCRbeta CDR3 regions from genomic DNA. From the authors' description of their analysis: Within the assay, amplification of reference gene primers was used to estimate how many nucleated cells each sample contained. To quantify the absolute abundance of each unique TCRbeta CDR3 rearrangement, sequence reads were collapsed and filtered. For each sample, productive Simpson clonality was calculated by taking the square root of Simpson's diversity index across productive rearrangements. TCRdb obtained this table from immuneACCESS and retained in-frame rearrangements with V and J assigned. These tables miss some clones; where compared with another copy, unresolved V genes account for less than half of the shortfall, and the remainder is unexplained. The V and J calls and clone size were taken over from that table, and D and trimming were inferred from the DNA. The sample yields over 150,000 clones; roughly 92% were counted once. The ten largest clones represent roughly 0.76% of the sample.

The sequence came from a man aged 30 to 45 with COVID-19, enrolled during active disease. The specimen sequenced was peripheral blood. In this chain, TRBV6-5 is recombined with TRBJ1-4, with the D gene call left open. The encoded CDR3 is CASSYSGIGGEKLFF. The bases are TGTGCCAGCAGTTACTCAGGGATCGGCGGGGAAAAACTGTTTTTT.